This TCR beta chain was sequenced for a study of T cells in Graves' hyperthyroidism and ophthalmopathy. Regarding the study as a whole: Median prediction lead before ophthalmopathy onset was about 6.3 months with the model.

There are 14 residues in the CDR3. The germline CDR1 and CDR2 sequences are DFQATT and SNEGSKA (reference sequence). Trimming cost V 3 bases and J 3 bases, with 14 bases left between them. Ophthalmopathy patients had moderate-to-severe active disease, CAS ≥3, NOSPECS ≥4, and disease duration under 3 months. In making diagnoses, clinical symptoms, serum thyroxine and TRAb, thyroid ultrasound and orbital computed tomography were all used. Each 10 ml fresh peripheral blood draw supplied the PBMCs. RNA transcripts yielded amplified TCR beta CDR3 regions. Primed by the HTBI set, a first-round RT-PCR was run on the TCR CDR3. TCRdb reprocessed the multiplex PCR reads via MiXCR and lists one record per CDR3 protein. In the table there are about 600,000 distinct CDR3 sequences, about 14% of which are singletons. This clonotype appeared a few times. Its specificity is not known.

This chain links TRBV20-1 with TRBJ1-1; D remains unclear. Sequenced: blood. The receptor was isolated from a woman in her 50s with Graves' ophthalmopathy. The CDR3 DNA follows: TGCAGTGCTAGGAAACTGGGGTCTGACACTGAAGCTTTCTTT. Translating it yields CSARKLGSDTEAFF.